Given below is one TCR beta chain in context. CDR1 and CDR2 from the germline V gene are SGHTA and FQGNSA. Trimming pared 2 bases from V and 1 base from J, leaving 17 bases between. The CDR3 consists of 17 residues. The entry originates in a study of OX40 agonist ivuxolimab in advanced cancers. Study-wide context: Each dose-escalation patient presented with hepatocellular carcinoma, melanoma, renal cell or head and neck cancer.

Method: immunoSEQ multiplex PCR; TCRdb's copy keeps in-frame clones and lacks some. This table holds about 65,000 clones, about nine tenths found once. Sequenced material: CD4+ or CD8+ T cells sorted from blood, taken in a trial of the OX40 agonist ivuxolimab. The V gene is TRBV7-2, the J gene TRBJ1-1, with D possibly matching TRBD1 (6 bases). The source is an adult with an advanced solid tumor such as melanoma, head and neck, liver or kidney cancer. CDR3 nucleotide sequence: TGTGCCAGCAGCTTAAGGGGGGGCTCGAGCGGGAACACTGAAGCTTTCTTT. Protein product: CASSLRGGSSGNTEAFF.